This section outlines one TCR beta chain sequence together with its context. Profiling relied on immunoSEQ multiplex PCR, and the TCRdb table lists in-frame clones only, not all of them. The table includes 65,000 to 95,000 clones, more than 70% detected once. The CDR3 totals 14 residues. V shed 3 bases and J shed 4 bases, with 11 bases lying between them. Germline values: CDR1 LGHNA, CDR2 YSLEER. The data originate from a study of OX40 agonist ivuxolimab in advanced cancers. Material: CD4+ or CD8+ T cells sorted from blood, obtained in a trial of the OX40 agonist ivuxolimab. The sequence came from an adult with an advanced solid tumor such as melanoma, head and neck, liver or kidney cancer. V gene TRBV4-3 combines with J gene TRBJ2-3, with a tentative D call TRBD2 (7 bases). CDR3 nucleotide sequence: TGCGCCAGCAGCCAGTCGGGGGGCCCAGATACGCAGTATTTT. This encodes CASSQSGGPDTQYF.